This T cell receptor beta chain emerged from a study of early T cells in non-severe SARS-CoV-2 infection. This clonotype was recorded a few times. Per germline, CDR1 MNHEY and CDR2 SMNVEV (reference sequence). V shed 6 bases and J 1 base; nucleotides not matched to a gene: 6. This CDR3 is built from 15 residues. Individual cDNA molecules were tagged with unique molecular identifiers, the study reported. One entry per CDR3 protein, called by TCRdb with MiXCR from the 5' RACE reads. The repertoire has around 53,000 distinct CDR3 sequences, roughly 12% of them found once; the top ten carry 2% to 3%. This sequence joins TRBV27 and TRBJ2-3; 8 bases match TRBD1. Here the sequenced sample was whole blood, taken at baseline. This receptor was taken from an adult who was a healthcare worker with PCR-confirmed SARS-CoV-2 infection or an uninfected control (not recorded which). The CDR3 sequence is CASSITRGRTDTQYF. The CDR3 DNA reads TGTGCCAGCAGCATTACCAGGGGGCGCACAGATACGCAGTATTTT.